The T cell receptor (beta chain) under discussion was sequenced for a study of shared clonotypes between healthy human individuals. Overall study results and limits: For sorted subsets, rarefaction showed incomplete sequencing despite large depth.

Details on this clone: Its antigen is not known.

Sequencing used immunoSEQ multiplex PCR; TCRdb keeps in-frame clones, though not all of them. The sample contains 950,000 to 1,100,000 clones, about 70% of which appear only once. This clonotype was sampled from a man aged 18 to 30 in good health. Sequencing was done on a sample of memory CD4+ T cells sorted from blood. Sample subset: CD45RA-negative fraction.

The CDR3 DNA reads TGTGCCAGCAGCCTGGGGAGACCCACCGATACGCAGTATTTT. Its protein is CASSLGRPTDTQYF. V gene TRBV6-6 combines with J gene TRBJ2-3; D is possibly TRBD2 (5 bases). V shed 6 bases and J shed 6 bases, with 16 bases lying between them. Germline CDR1 reads MNHNY; CDR2 reads SVGAGI (reference sequence). The CDR3 has 14 residues.